A selection of T cell receptor beta chains follows, all from one sample in a study of cytomegalovirus exposure and HLA in healthy donors. Generated by immunoSEQ multiplex PCR, the TCRdb table keeps only in-frame clones and is missing some. The data contain around 130,000 clones, around 82% of them singletons. Sequencing was carried out using PBMCs. The receptors here all came from a man in his fifties in good health and CMV-seronegative. Both conserved end residues are part of each CDR3. The order of the fields is V gene, clone size, J gene, D gene, CDR3 protein, CDR3 DNA. D genes are given only for firm matches. The size of a clone is reported for some rows only, either as once, few or many, or as a class for expanded clones.

v_call: TRBV7-9; clone_size: -; j_call: TRBJ1-4; d_call: -; cdr3_aa: CASSPPGATNEKLFF; cdr3_nt: TGTGCCAGCAGCCCCCCGGGGGCAACTAATGAAAAACTGTTTTTT
v_call: TRBV18; clone_size: -; j_call: TRBJ2-1; d_call: TRBD2; cdr3_aa: CASSPLSTSGRNEQFF; cdr3_nt: TGTGCCAGCTCCCCCCTCTCGACTAGCGGGAGGAATGAGCAGTTCTTC
v_call: TRBV18; clone_size: -; j_call: TRBJ1-1; d_call: TRBD1; cdr3_aa: CASSRTGSMNTEAFF; cdr3_nt: TGTGCCAGCTCACGGACAGGTTCCATGAACACTGAAGCTTTCTTT
v_call: TRBV2; clone_size: -; j_call: TRBJ1-1; d_call: TRBD1; cdr3_aa: CASRTGATEAFF; cdr3_nt: TGTGCCAGCAGGACAGGGGCCACTGAAGCTTTCTTT
v_call: TRBV4-1; clone_size: -; j_call: TRBJ2-3; d_call: -; cdr3_aa: CASSKAGTDTQYF; cdr3_nt: TGCGCCAGCAGCAAAGCCGGCACAGATACGCAGTATTTT
v_call: TRBV19; clone_size: -; j_call: TRBJ2-6; d_call: -; cdr3_aa: CASSIVLGASGANVLTF; cdr3_nt: TGTGCCAGTAGTATAGTTTTGGGGGCGTCTGGGGCCAACGTCCTGACTTTC
v_call: TRBV5-1; clone_size: -; j_call: TRBJ2-3; d_call: TRBD2; cdr3_aa: CASRPGGLRTDTQYF; cdr3_nt: TGCGCCAGCAGACCCGGGGGACTACGCACAGATACGCAGTATTTT
v_call: TRBV28; clone_size: -; j_call: TRBJ1-5; d_call: -; cdr3_aa: CASSLYRDLNQPQHF; cdr3_nt: TGTGCCAGCAGTTTATACAGGGATTTAAATCAGCCCCAGCATTTT
v_call: TRBV14; clone_size: -; j_call: TRBJ2-1; d_call: TRBD2; cdr3_aa: CASSQDLAGVSEQFF; cdr3_nt: TGTGCCAGCAGCCAAGATCTAGCGGGAGTGAGTGAGCAGTTCTTC
v_call: TRBV6-5; clone_size: once; j_call: TRBJ1-1; d_call: TRBD1; cdr3_aa: CASRPGQAAGAFF; cdr3_nt: TGTGCCAGCAGGCCGGGACAGGCCGCTGGGGCTTTCTTT
v_call: TRBV6-6; clone_size: -; j_call: TRBJ2-1; d_call: TRBD2; cdr3_aa: CASRDRLAGGRNEQFF; cdr3_nt: TGTGCCAGCAGAGATAGACTAGCGGGAGGTAGGAATGAGCAGTTCTTC
v_call: TRBV25-1; clone_size: -; j_call: TRBJ1-4; d_call: -; cdr3_aa: CASSEWAENEKLFF; cdr3_nt: TGTGCCAGCAGTGAATGGGCAGAAAATGAAAAACTGTTTTTT
v_call: TRBV2; clone_size: -; j_call: TRBJ2-3; d_call: -; cdr3_aa: CASSDPTDTQYF; cdr3_nt: TGTGCCAGCAGTGATCCGACAGATACGCAGTATTTT
v_call: TRBV27; clone_size: -; j_call: TRBJ1-1; d_call: -; cdr3_aa: CASSLRRVRDEAFF; cdr3_nt: TGTGCCAGCAGTTTAAGGAGGGTGAGAGATGAAGCTTTCTTT
v_call: TRBV5-1; clone_size: -; j_call: TRBJ2-5; d_call: TRBD2; cdr3_aa: CASSLTSGRGETQYF; cdr3_nt: TGCGCCAGCAGCTTGACTAGCGGGAGAGGTGAGACCCAGTACTTC
v_call: TRBV9; clone_size: once; j_call: TRBJ2-1; d_call: TRBD2; cdr3_aa: CASSVGGTSGRTRYNEQFF; cdr3_nt: TGTGCCAGCAGCGTAGGGGGGACTAGCGGGAGAACGAGGTACAATGAGCAGTTCTTC
v_call: TRBV6-4; clone_size: once; j_call: TRBJ2-3; d_call: TRBD1; cdr3_aa: CASSDGTGGADTQYF; cdr3_nt: TGTGCCAGCAGTGACGGGACAGGGGGCGCAGATACGCAGTATTTT
v_call: TRBV5-4; clone_size: -; j_call: TRBJ1-1; d_call: -; cdr3_aa: CASSPGGVGNTEAFF; cdr3_nt: TGTGCCAGCAGCCCTGGGGGGGTTGGAAACACTGAAGCTTTCTTT
v_call: TRBV7-9; clone_size: -; j_call: TRBJ1-1; d_call: TRBD1; cdr3_aa: CASSSAGQVKSGTEAFF; cdr3_nt: TGTGCCAGCAGCTCTGCGGGACAGGTAAAATCGGGGACTGAAGCTTTCTTT
v_call: TRBV7-2; clone_size: -; j_call: TRBJ2-5; d_call: -; cdr3_aa: CASSQALETQYF; cdr3_nt: TGTGCCAGCTCCCAGGCATTAGAGACCCAGTACTTC
v_call: TRBV29-1; clone_size: -; j_call: TRBJ1-2; d_call: TRBD1; cdr3_aa: CSVEKQGAYGYTF; cdr3_nt: TGCAGCGTTGAAAAACAGGGGGCTTATGGCTACACCTTC
v_call: TRBV6-6; clone_size: -; j_call: TRBJ1-2; d_call: TRBD1; cdr3_aa: CASSYLGQNYGYTF; cdr3_nt: TGTGCCAGCAGTTACCTGGGACAGAACTATGGCTACACCTTC
v_call: TRBV5-4; clone_size: -; j_call: TRBJ2-1; d_call: TRBD2; cdr3_aa: CASSPYSGTTYNEQFF; cdr3_nt: TGTGCCAGCAGCCCTTATAGCGGGACTACCTACAATGAGCAGTTCTTC
v_call: TRBV29-1; clone_size: -; j_call: TRBJ1-2; d_call: -; cdr3_aa: CSVESGDGYTF; cdr3_nt: TGCAGCGTTGAATCCGGGGATGGCTACACCTTC
v_call: TRBV7-9; clone_size: -; j_call: TRBJ2-3; d_call: -; cdr3_aa: CASSFRGGTDTQYF; cdr3_nt: TGTGCCAGCAGCTTCAGGGGTGGCACAGATACGCAGTATTTT
v_call: TRBV7-3; clone_size: -; j_call: TRBJ2-5; d_call: -; cdr3_aa: CASSLGPSEYQETQYF; cdr3_nt: TGTGCCAGCAGCTTAGGGCCTAGCGAGTACCAAGAGACCCAGTACTTC
v_call: TRBV4-2; clone_size: -; j_call: TRBJ1-1; d_call: -; cdr3_aa: CASSQEWPGLNTEAFF; cdr3_nt: TGTGCCAGCAGCCAAGAGTGGCCGGGGTTGAACACTGAAGCTTTCTTT
v_call: TRBV7-2; clone_size: -; j_call: TRBJ2-2; d_call: TRBD1; cdr3_aa: CASSPRQGIPGGELFF; cdr3_nt: TGTGCCAGCAGCCCCCGACAGGGGATACCAGGCGGGGAGCTGTTTTTT
v_call: TRBV5-4; clone_size: -; j_call: TRBJ2-1; d_call: TRBD2; cdr3_aa: CASSLSGTSGIHEQFF; cdr3_nt: TGTGCCAGCAGCTTGTCCGGGACTAGCGGGATACATGAGCAGTTCTTC
v_call: TRBV27; clone_size: few; j_call: TRBJ1-4; d_call: -; cdr3_aa: CASSYRKDSEKLFF; cdr3_nt: TGTGCCAGCAGTTACAGAAAGGATAGTGAAAAACTGTTTTTT
v_call: TRBV6-6; clone_size: once; j_call: TRBJ1-2; d_call: TRBD1; cdr3_aa: CASSYSRTGYNYGYTF; cdr3_nt: TGTGCCAGCAGTTACTCGAGGACAGGGTACAACTATGGCTACACCTTC
v_call: TRBV27; clone_size: -; j_call: TRBJ2-5; d_call: TRBD2; cdr3_aa: CASSLRGTSFKETQYF; cdr3_nt: TGTGCCAGCAGTTTAAGGGGGACTAGCTTTAAAGAGACCCAGTACTTC
v_call: TRBV7-8; clone_size: -; j_call: TRBJ2-2; d_call: TRBD2; cdr3_aa: CASSLLLAGEAGELFF; cdr3_nt: TGTGCCAGCAGCTTATTACTAGCGGGAGAGGCCGGGGAGCTGTTTTTT
v_call: TRBV5-6; clone_size: -; j_call: TRBJ2-3; d_call: TRBD2; cdr3_aa: CASSSGLATDTQYF; cdr3_nt: TGTGCCAGCAGCTCGGGACTAGCCACAGATACGCAGTATTTT
v_call: TRBV7-2; clone_size: -; j_call: TRBJ1-5; d_call: TRBD1; cdr3_aa: CASSQQGADTQHF; cdr3_nt: TGTGCCAGCAGCCAGCAGGGGGCAGATACGCAGCATTTT
v_call: TRBV6-1; clone_size: -; j_call: TRBJ2-7; d_call: TRBD1; cdr3_aa: CASSSRQGEVSEQYF; cdr3_nt: TGTGCCAGCAGTTCTCGACAGGGGGAAGTTAGCGAGCAGTACTTC
v_call: TRBV28; clone_size: few; j_call: TRBJ1-5; d_call: -; cdr3_aa: CASSSRGGYSNQPQHF; cdr3_nt: TGTGCCAGCAGTTCCCGGGGTGGCTATAGCAATCAGCCCCAGCATTTT
v_call: TRBV7-9; clone_size: -; j_call: TRBJ1-5; d_call: TRBD1; cdr3_aa: CASSPGGQPQHF; cdr3_nt: TGTGCCAGCAGCCCAGGGGGGCAGCCCCAGCATTTT
v_call: TRBV4-1; clone_size: -; j_call: TRBJ1-1; d_call: -; cdr3_aa: CASSQAEGESNSNTEAFF; cdr3_nt: TGCGCCAGCAGCCAAGCCGAGGGTGAGAGTAATTCGAACACTGAAGCTTTCTTT
v_call: TRBV10-2; clone_size: few; j_call: TRBJ2-7; d_call: -; cdr3_aa: CASSELGSSGEQYF; cdr3_nt: TGCGCCAGCAGTGAGTTGGGATCGTCGGGAGAGCAGTACTTC
v_call: TRBV11-2; clone_size: -; j_call: TRBJ2-5; d_call: -; cdr3_aa: CASSEGLLETQYF; cdr3_nt: TGTGCCAGCAGCGAAGGACTCTTGGAGACCCAGTACTTC
v_call: TRBV7-9; clone_size: -; j_call: TRBJ2-1; d_call: -; cdr3_aa: CASTPGGAAGNNEQFF; cdr3_nt: TGTGCCAGCACCCCCGGGGGTGCCGCCGGCAACAATGAGCAGTTCTTC
v_call: TRBV2; clone_size: -; j_call: TRBJ2-7; d_call: TRBD2; cdr3_aa: CASSESSGRARHEQYF; cdr3_nt: TGTGCCAGCAGTGAATCTAGCGGGAGGGCCAGGCACGAGCAGTACTTC
v_call: TRBV6-1; clone_size: -; j_call: TRBJ2-5; d_call: TRBD2; cdr3_aa: CASVLAGVGPETQYF; cdr3_nt: TGTGCCAGCGTCCTAGCGGGAGTGGGCCCGGAGACCCAGTACTTC
v_call: TRBV10-2; clone_size: -; j_call: TRBJ2-7; d_call: TRBD2; cdr3_aa: CASSAGTSGSYEQYF; cdr3_nt: TGCGCCAGCAGCGCCGGGACTAGCGGGAGCTACGAGCAGTACTTC
v_call: TRBV28; clone_size: -; j_call: TRBJ2-1; d_call: -; cdr3_aa: CASSSFQDRPYNEQFF; cdr3_nt: TGTGCCAGCAGTTCATTCCAAGACAGGCCCTACAATGAGCAGTTCTTC
v_call: TRBV28; clone_size: -; j_call: TRBJ1-1; d_call: -; cdr3_aa: CASISGRSTEAFF; cdr3_nt: TGTGCCAGCATTTCCGGGAGGTCAACTGAAGCTTTCTTT
v_call: TRBV7-8; clone_size: -; j_call: TRBJ2-5; d_call: TRBD2; cdr3_aa: CASRQGGETQYF; cdr3_nt: TGTGCCTCAAGGCAGGGAGGGGAGACCCAGTACTTC
v_call: TRBV5-1; clone_size: -; j_call: TRBJ2-3; d_call: TRBD1; cdr3_aa: CASSLEDRTVTDTQYF; cdr3_nt: TGCGCCAGCAGCTTGGAGGACAGGACGGTCACAGATACGCAGTATTTT
v_call: TRBV10-1; clone_size: -; j_call: TRBJ2-3; d_call: TRBD1; cdr3_aa: CASSVDRGLDTQYF; cdr3_nt: TGCGCCAGCAGTGTCGACAGGGGATTAGATACGCAGTATTTT
v_call: TRBV5-1; clone_size: -; j_call: TRBJ2-1; d_call: TRBD2; cdr3_aa: CASSAAGALAGGLEQFF; cdr3_nt: TGCGCCAGCAGCGCCGCCGGGGCCTTAGCGGGAGGCCTCGAGCAGTTCTTC
v_call: TRBV6-6; clone_size: once; j_call: TRBJ2-7; d_call: TRBD1; cdr3_aa: CASRTGLGFYEQYF; cdr3_nt: TGTGCCAGCCGGACAGGTTTGGGATTTTACGAGCAGTACTTC
v_call: TRBV7-9; clone_size: -; j_call: TRBJ1-3; d_call: -; cdr3_aa: CASRQDGPLNTIYF; cdr3_nt: TGTGCCAGCAGACAGGATGGGCCTCTAAACACCATATATTTT
v_call: TRBV7-8; clone_size: few; j_call: TRBJ1-6; d_call: TRBD1; cdr3_aa: CASRQGASSYNSPLHF; cdr3_nt: TGTGCCAGCAGGCAGGGGGCCAGCTCCTATAATTCACCCCTCCACTTT
v_call: TRBV7-2; clone_size: -; j_call: TRBJ2-2; d_call: TRBD1; cdr3_aa: CASSWTGVNTGELFF; cdr3_nt: TGTGCCAGCAGCTGGACAGGGGTGAACACCGGGGAGCTGTTTTTT
v_call: TRBV5-1; clone_size: -; j_call: TRBJ2-4; d_call: -; cdr3_aa: CASSIPTGTKNIQYF; cdr3_nt: TGCGCCAGCAGCATCCCGACAGGAACCAAAAACATTCAGTACTTC
v_call: TRBV11-2; clone_size: -; j_call: TRBJ2-7; d_call: -; cdr3_aa: CASSYSQGITYEQYF; cdr3_nt: TGTGCCAGCAGCTACTCTCAGGGGATTACCTACGAGCAGTACTTC
v_call: TRBV15; clone_size: -; j_call: TRBJ2-1; d_call: TRBD2; cdr3_aa: CACGASGSGNEQFF; cdr3_nt: TGTGCCTGTGGGGCTAGCGGGAGTGGTAATGAGCAGTTCTTC
v_call: TRBV18; clone_size: few; j_call: TRBJ2-7; d_call: -; cdr3_aa: CASSPVADSYEQYF; cdr3_nt: TGTGCCAGCTCCCCGGTAGCGGACTCCTACGAGCAGTACTTC